Here is one T cell receptor (beta chain) with its context. Its antigen remains unknown. This entry is derived from a study of cytomegalovirus exposure and HLA in healthy donors. Study-level findings and limits: CMV antigen specificity was confirmed in vitro for three CMV-associated chains. Prediction of most subjects' HLA-A and HLA-B alleles by TCR beta sequences was reportedly accurate.

V lost 5 bases and J lost 5; bases outside the gene matches: 11. The CDR3 totals 16 residues. Germline CDR1 LNHDA, CDR2 SQIVND (reference sequence). Vbeta (60) and Jbeta (13) primers were used in the PCR. Assay: immunoSEQ multiplex PCR; the TCRdb copy retains only in-frame clones and omits some. Here the sample spans about 110,000 clones, around four fifths being singletons. The J gene is TRBJ1-5, the V gene TRBV19; 8 bases fit TRBD1. The specimen sequenced was PBMCs. This TCR was sampled from a young man in good health and CMV-seropositive. The CDR3 protein is CASSAPAQGDYQPQHF. The CDR3 DNA is TGTGCCAGTAGTGCCCCCGCACAGGGGGATTATCAGCCCCAGCATTTT. The full variable domain, with the rest looked up from reference TRBV19 and TRBJ1-5, is DGGITQSPKYLFRKEGQNVTLSCEQNLNHDAMYWYRQDPGQGLRLIYYSQIVNDFQKGDIAEGYSVSREKKESFPLTVTSAQKNPTAFYLCASSAPAQGDYQPQHFGDGTRLSIL.